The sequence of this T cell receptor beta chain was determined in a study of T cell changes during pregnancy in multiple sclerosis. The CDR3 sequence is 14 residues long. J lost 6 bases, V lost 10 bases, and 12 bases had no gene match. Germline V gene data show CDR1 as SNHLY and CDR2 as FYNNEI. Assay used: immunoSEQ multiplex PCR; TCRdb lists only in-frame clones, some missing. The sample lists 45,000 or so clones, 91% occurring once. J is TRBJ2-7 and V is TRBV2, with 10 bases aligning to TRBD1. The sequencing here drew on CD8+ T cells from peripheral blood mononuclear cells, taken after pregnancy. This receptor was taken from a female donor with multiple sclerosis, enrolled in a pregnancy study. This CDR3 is CATLHRDRGSEQYF. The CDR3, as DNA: TGTGCCACCCTGCACCGGGACAGGGGATCCGAGCAGTACTTC. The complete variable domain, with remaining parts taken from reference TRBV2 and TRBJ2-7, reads EPEVTQTPSHQVTQMGQEVILRCVPISNHLYFYWYRQILGQKVEFLVSFYNNEISEKSEIFDDQFSVERPDGSNFTLKIRSTKLEDSAMYFCATLHRDRGSEQYFGPGTRLTVT.